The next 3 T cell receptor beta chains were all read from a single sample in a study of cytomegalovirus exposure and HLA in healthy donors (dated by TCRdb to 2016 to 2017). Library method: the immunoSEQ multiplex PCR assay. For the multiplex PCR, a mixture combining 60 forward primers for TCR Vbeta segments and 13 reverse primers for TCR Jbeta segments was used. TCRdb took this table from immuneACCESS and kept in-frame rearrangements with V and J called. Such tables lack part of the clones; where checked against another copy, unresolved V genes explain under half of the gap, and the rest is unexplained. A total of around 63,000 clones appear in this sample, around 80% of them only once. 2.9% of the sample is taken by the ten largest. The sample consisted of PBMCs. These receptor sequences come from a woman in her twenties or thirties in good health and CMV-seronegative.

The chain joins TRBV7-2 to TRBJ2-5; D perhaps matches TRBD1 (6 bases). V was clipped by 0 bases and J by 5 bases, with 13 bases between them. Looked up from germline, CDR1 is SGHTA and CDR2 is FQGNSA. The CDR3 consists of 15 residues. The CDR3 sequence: CASSLAWDIRETQYF. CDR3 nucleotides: TGTGCCAGCAGCTTAGCCTGGGACATCCGGGAGACCCAGTACTTC.

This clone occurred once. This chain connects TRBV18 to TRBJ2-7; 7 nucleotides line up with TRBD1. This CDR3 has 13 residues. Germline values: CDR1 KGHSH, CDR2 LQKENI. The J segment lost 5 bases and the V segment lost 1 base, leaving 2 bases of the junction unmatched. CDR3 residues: CASSPRDRDEQYF. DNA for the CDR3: TGTGCCAGCTCACCACGGGACAGAGACGAGCAGTACTTC.

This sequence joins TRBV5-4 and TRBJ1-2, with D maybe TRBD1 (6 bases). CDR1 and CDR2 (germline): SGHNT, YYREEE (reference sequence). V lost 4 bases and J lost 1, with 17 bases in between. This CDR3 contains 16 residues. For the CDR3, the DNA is TGTGCCAGCAGCCGGGGGGCAGGAGGTAATAACTATGGCTACACCTTC. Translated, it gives CASSRGAGGNNYGYTF.